These T cell receptor beta chains were read from a single sample in a study of blood T cell repertoires in COVID-19. Assay used: immunoSEQ multiplex PCR; TCRdb lists only in-frame clones, some missing. In the table there are under 80,000 clones, 70% to 80% of which are singletons. The sample comprised peripheral blood. The receptors stem from a man older than 75 with active or convalescent COVID-19. The conserved cysteine and the conserved F or W are not part of the CDR3 here. Fields, in order: J gene, V gene, CDR3 protein.

>TRBJ2-7|TRBV14
ASSHIPGLAGYEQY
>TRBJ2-7|TRBV7-9
ASSAKGRGADEQY
>TRBJ2-1|TRBV15
ATSLTSGRDEQF
>TRBJ2-1|TRBV5-1
ASRTSGSSYNEQF
>TRBJ2-5|TRBV6-2/TRBV6-3
ASSPTSGETQY
>TRBJ2-1|TRBV11-2
ASSLVGGNEQF
>TRBJ2-2|TRBV6-5
ASSYTGTISTGELF
>TRBJ2-3|TRBV13
ASSLAGGTDTQY
>TRBJ1-6|TRBV19
ASHDSSYNSPLH
>TRBJ2-2|TRBV9
ASSQGGGYTGELF
>TRBJ2-3|TRBV29-1
SVDGQVADTQY
>TRBJ2-7|TRBV15
ATSSDSYEQY
>TRBJ2-1|TRBV3-1/TRBV3-2
ASSQDSGSRYNEQF
>TRBJ2-7|TRBV5-6
ASSLSPTYEQY
>TRBJ1-2|TRBV7-6
ASSPFSAESYGYT
>TRBJ2-4|TRBV6-5
ASSYSGEADIQY
>TRBJ1-4|TRBV5-1
ASMSQGATNEKLF
>TRBJ2-3|TRBV4-3
ASSQDLNRGVSTDTQY